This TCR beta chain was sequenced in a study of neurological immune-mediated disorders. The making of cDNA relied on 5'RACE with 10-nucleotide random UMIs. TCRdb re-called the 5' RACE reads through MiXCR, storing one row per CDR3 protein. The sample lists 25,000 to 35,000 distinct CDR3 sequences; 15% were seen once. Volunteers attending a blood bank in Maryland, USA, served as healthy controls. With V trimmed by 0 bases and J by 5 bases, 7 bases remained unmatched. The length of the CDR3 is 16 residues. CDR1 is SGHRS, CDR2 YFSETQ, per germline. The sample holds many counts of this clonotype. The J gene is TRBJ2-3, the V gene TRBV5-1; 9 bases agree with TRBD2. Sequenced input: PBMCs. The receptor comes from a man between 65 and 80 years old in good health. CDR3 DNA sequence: TGCGCCAGCAGCTTGGATGCGGGAGGGCCGAGAGATACGCAGTATTTT. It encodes CASSLDAGGPRDTQYF.